This T cell receptor (beta chain) was obtained from a study of regulatory T cells in long-lasting Graves disease listed by TCRdb under 2021. Describing the broader study: Persistent Graves' disease was defined as antithyroid drug treatment for over 5 years with persistently positive TSH receptor autoantibodies. This study used TCR sequencing and RNA sequencing of peripheral blood to compare persistent Graves' disease patients against newly diagnosed Graves' disease patients. The study was conducted in China and was registered as a clinical trial. A total of around 35 samples underwent TCR sequencing: about 13 from persistent and roughly 20 from newly diagnosed Graves' disease patients. On average, persistent Graves' disease patients in the clinical cohort had been on antithyroid drugs for eight to twelve years.

At least ten counts were recorded for this clonotype. Its specific antigen is unknown. Base qualities are not at hand, and no much larger clone is one base apart. What this sample's time point label stands for: persistent/refractory GD, antithyroid drugs over 5 years with positive TRAb. RNA was extracted from PBMCs in TRIzol for both TCR sequencing and RNA sequencing. The diagnosis of Graves' disease followed American Thyroid Association guidelines. The patients came from an endocrinology department in Xi'an, China. From each patient, about 8.9 milliliters of peripheral blood was collected into an EDTA anticoagulant tube. PBMCs were isolated by Ficoll Paque Plus density gradient separation without further T cell sorting. An Agilent 2100 Bioanalyzer and agarose gel were used to check RNA quality, while a NanoDrop 2000 measured RNA concentration. Study-wide findings and limitations: Only the TCR beta chain was sequenced and analyzed. A larger number of public clonotypes was shared among persistent patients (over 2,500) than among newly diagnosed patients (roughly 930). Persistent Graves' disease patients showed lower TCR Shannon entropy and fewer highly expanded clones than newly diagnosed patients, suggesting clonal expansion. Preferential use of TRBV28, TRBJ1-2 and TRBJ2-5 was observed in persistent disease, whereas TRBV20-1 and TRBJ2-1 were favored in newly diagnosed disease. The study examined only peripheral blood because the primary lesion, thyroid tissue, could not be accessed. As a limitation, the authors acknowledged that the small sample size may reduce accuracy.

The germline V gene yields MNHNS for CDR1 and SASEGT for CDR2. V is pared back by 6 bases and J by 0 bases, with 9 bases lying between the germline termini. From the cysteine up to the phenylalanine, the CDR3 has a length of 14 residues. The kept DNA is CDR3 alone, 42 bases in frame from the first base. Libraries were built with multiplex PCR. The sequencer was an Illumina HiSeq 4000. To build TCR beta libraries, CDR3 regions were amplified by Arm-PCR using iRepertoire HTBI primers. Before sequencing, the PCR products underwent gel purification. Turning to the authors' computational methods: Gene usage analysis of CDR3 amino acid clonotypes used the approximately 56 TRBV and 12 to 15 TRBJ segments found across samples. COPE and FqMerger were used to merge the filtered high-quality paired reads into contigs. BLAST was used to align contigs to IMGT TRBV, TRBD and TRBJ reference genes, with CDR3 defined following IMGT. Highly expanded clones were defined as clonotypes with a frequency above 0.1%. Shannon entropy served as the measure of repertoire diversity, while the Gini coefficient captured V-J evenness. A clonotype was considered public if more than one individual shared it. TCRdb reprocessed the public reads (quality trimming at Q25 with fastp, clone calling with MiXCR) and kept in-frame beta chains. Here each entry gathers all rows of one CDR3 protein and keeps the most common genes and DNA. Here the V and J calls rest on TCRdb's processing, not on the authors' analysis. This sample is represented by about 470,000 distinct CDR3 sequences; about a fifth of them were singletons. The top ten hold approximately 8% of the sample.

Sequenced here: peripheral blood mononuclear cells (PBMCs), sampled when the disease was refractory, from a patient treated with antithyroid drugs. The clonotype was recovered from a female donor with Graves disease. The rearrangement joined TRBV6-1 to TRBJ1-5; confidence is insufficient to name the D gene. Read as DNA, the sequence is TGTGCCAGCAGAGACGGGTATAGCAATCAGCCCCAGCATTTT. It translates to CASRDGYSNQPQHF.